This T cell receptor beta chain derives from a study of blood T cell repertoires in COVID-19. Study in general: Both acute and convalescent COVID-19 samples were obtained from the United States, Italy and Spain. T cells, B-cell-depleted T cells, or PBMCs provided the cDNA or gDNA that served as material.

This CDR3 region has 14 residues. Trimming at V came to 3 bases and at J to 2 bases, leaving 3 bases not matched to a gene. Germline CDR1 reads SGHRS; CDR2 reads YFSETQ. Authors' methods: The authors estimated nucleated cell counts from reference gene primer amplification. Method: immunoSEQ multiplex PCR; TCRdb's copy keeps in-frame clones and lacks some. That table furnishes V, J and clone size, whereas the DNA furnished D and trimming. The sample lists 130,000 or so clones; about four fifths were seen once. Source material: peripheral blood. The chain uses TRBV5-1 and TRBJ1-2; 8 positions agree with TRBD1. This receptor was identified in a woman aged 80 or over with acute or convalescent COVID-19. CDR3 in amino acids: CASSSDRGNYGYTF. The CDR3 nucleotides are TGCGCCAGCAGCTCTGACAGGGGAAACTATGGCTACACCTTC.